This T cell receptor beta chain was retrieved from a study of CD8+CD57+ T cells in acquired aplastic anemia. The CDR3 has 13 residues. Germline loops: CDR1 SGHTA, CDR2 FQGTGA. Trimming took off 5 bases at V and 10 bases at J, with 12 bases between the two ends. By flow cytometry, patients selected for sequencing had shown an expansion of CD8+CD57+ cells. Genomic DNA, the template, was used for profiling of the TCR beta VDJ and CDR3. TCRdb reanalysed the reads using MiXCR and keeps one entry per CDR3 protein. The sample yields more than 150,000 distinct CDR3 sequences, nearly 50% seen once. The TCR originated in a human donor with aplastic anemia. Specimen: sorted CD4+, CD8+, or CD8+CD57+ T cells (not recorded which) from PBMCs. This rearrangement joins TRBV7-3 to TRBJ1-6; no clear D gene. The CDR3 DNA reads TGTGCCAGCAGCCGTGTTTTGACCTCACCCCTCCACTTT. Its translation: CASSRVLTSPLHF.